This T cell receptor beta chain was captured in a study of Tregs in tolerant kidney transplant recipients. General study points: Findings come from small patient numbers and require larger validation. The most relevant donor-specific Treg TCRbeta repertoire apparently came from expansion with activated donor B cells.

From germline, CDR1 is GTSNPN and CDR2 SVGIG (reference sequence). V was trimmed by 8 bases and J by 2 bases, leaving 18 bases between them. The CDR3 length is 14 residues. Worth noting for this clone: Its antigen is as yet unknown.

Clones were read by immunoSEQ multiplex PCR, and TCRdb kept only the in-frame ones, dropping some. The sample lists roughly 250,000 clones, approximately 84% occurring once. Thawed PBMCs were FACS-sorted into unstimulated CD4+CD25+CD127- regulatory T cells, CD4+CD25- non-regulatory cells, CD4 and CD8 cells. The TCR was taken from a human donor in good health. The V and J genes are TRBV30 and TRBJ2-5; the D gene is possibly TRBD1 (7 bases). Sequencing was done on a sample of CD4+ T cells from blood. In DNA, the CDR3 is TGTGCCCAGGGGGGAAGGGTCCAGCAAGAGACCCAGTACTTC. It yields the protein CAQGGRVQQETQYF.